These 27 T cell receptor beta chains were all obtained from the same sample, sequenced in a study of blood T cell repertoires in COVID-19. Measured with immunoSEQ multiplex PCR; TCRdb has only the in-frame clones, and not every one. This sample has around 130,000 clones; just under 85% occur once, and the top ten carry about 13%. Sequencing input: peripheral blood. The receptors here all came from a human donor in a cohort sampled during active COVID-19.

The rearrangement joins TRBV5-1 to TRBJ2-1; TRBD2 aligns across 8 bases. The junction had 8 bases not matched to a gene; V was cut back by 3 bases and J by 6 bases. Germline lookup yields CDR1 SGHRS and CDR2 YFSETQ. This CDR3 has 15 amino acids. CDR3 bases: TGCGCCAGCAGCTCGGGACTAGGCAAGGGCAATGAGCAGTTCTTC. Translating gives CASSSGLGKGNEQFF.

This chain links TRBV27 with TRBJ2-7, with 8 nucleotides matching TRBD1. The V and J ends lost 5 bases and 2 bases, in that order; junction bases with no gene match: 5. Germline loops: CDR1 MNHEY, CDR2 SMNVEV (reference sequence). The CDR3 extends over 14 amino acids. The CDR3 DNA follows: TGTGCCAGCAGTCTCCGACAGGGGACCTACGAGCAGTACTTC. Translated: CASSLRQGTYEQYF.

V gene TRBV7-8 combines with J gene TRBJ2-1, with TRBD2 as a possible D gene (6 bases). V lost 1 base, J lost 4 bases, and 17 bases lay in between. Germline CDR1 and CDR2: SGHVS and FQNEAQ. This CDR3 is built from 17 residues. CDR3 residues: CASSLERGGMGYNEQFF. DNA for the CDR3: TGTGCCAGCAGCTTAGAACGCGGCGGGATGGGGTACAATGAGCAGTTCTTC.

The J gene is TRBJ2-2, the V gene TRBV5-1; a weak D match, TRBD2 (6 bases). CDR1 is SGHRS and CDR2 is YFSETQ in the germline V gene. This CDR3 spans 18 amino acids. V was trimmed by 4 bases and J by 0 bases, leaving 19 bases between them. The CDR3 nucleotides are TGCGCCAGCAGCGCGTTGCCCGCGGGGCCGGCGAACACCGGGGAGCTGTTTTTT. Protein: CASSALPAGPANTGELFF.

The chain couples TRBV11-2 to TRBJ2-1, with TRBD1 as a possible D gene (6 bases). Per the germline V gene, CDR1 is SGHAT and CDR2 is FQNNGV. This CDR3 contains 14 residues. V was pared by 1 base and J by 9 bases, with 13 bases between. The chain's CDR3 is CASSLGQGYSEQFF. CDR3 DNA sequence: TGTGCCAGCAGCTTAGGGCAGGGGTATAGTGAGCAGTTCTTC.

The chain employs TRBV21-1 and TRBJ1-2; the table calls TRBD1, which could not be checked here. TRBV21-1 is flagged as a pseudogene. The length of the CDR3 is 15 residues. CDR3 amino acids: CASNRGTGVINGYTF. CDR3 nucleotides: TGTGCCAGCAATAGGGGGACAGGGGTGATCAATGGCTACACCTTC.

This chain connects TRBV5-4 to TRBJ2-2; TRBD1 matches at 8 bases. V trimming: 4 bases; J trimming: 3 bases; junction bases outside the gene matches: 5. The CDR3 consists of 15 residues. Germline values: CDR1 SGHNT, CDR2 YYREEE (reference sequence). The CDR3: CASSLLDRDTGELFF. The CDR3 nucleotides read TGTGCCAGCAGCCTCCTGGACAGGGACACCGGGGAGCTGTTTTTT.

The chain is built from TRBV6-1 and TRBJ2-7; 10 bases map to TRBD1. This CDR3 contains 15 residues. Losses at the gene ends were 1 base for V and 4 bases for J; bases not matched to a gene: 4. Germline CDR1 reads MNHNS; CDR2 reads SASEGT. The CDR3 DNA reads as TGTGCCAGCAGTGAAGGGACAGGGGGTCGGTACGAGCAGTACTTC. Its translation is CASSEGTGGRYEQYF.

This sequence joins TRBV7-9 and TRBJ1-2; D might be TRBD1 (5 bases). V dropped 1 base and J dropped 3 bases, with 6 bases sitting between them. CDR1 SEHNR and CDR2 FQNEAQ come from the germline V gene (reference sequence). The CDR3 runs 13 residues. The CDR3 DNA follows: TGTGCCAGCAGCTTAGTACAGGACTATGGCTACACCTTC. It codes for CASSLVQDYGYTF.

The rearrangement links TRBV6-5 to TRBJ2-3; maybe TRBD2 (6 bases). Trimming left V 6 bases short and J 10 bases short, with 23 bases between. The length of the CDR3 is 15 residues. The germline V gene has CDR1 MNHEY and CDR2 SVGAGI. Here the CDR3 reads CASSRSSGTPAAQYF. The CDR3 DNA reads as TGTGCCAGCAGCCGATCATCTGGGACTCCAGCCGCGCAGTATTTT.

The chain employs TRBV2 and TRBJ1-1; tentatively, D is TRBD1 (6 bases). V was clipped by 8 bases and J by 5 bases, with 18 bases between them. Germline V lookup: CDR1 SNHLY, CDR2 FYNNEI. The CDR3 extends over 14 amino acids. CDR3 sequence reads: CASSPGQGLTEAFF. CDR3 coding DNA: TGTGCCAGCTCCCCCGGGCAGGGGTTAACTGAAGCTTTCTTT. The full variable domain, rest sourced from reference TRBV2 and TRBJ1-1, is EPEVTQTPSHQVTQMGQEVILRCVPISNHLYFYWYRQILGQKVEFLVSFYNNEISEKSEIFDDQFSVERPDGSNFTLKIRSTKLEDSAMYFCASSPGQGLTEAFFGQGTRLTVV.

The chain carries TRBV10-3 and TRBJ2-5; TRBD1 matches at 7 bases. The V gene's germline CDR1 is ENHRY and CDR2 SYGVKD. The V and J ends lost 0 bases and 5 bases, in that order; junction bases with no gene match: 3. CDR3 length equals 14 residues. CDR3 in DNA: TGTGCCATCAGTGAGTCGAACAGGGGCGAGACCCAGTACTTC. It yields the protein CAISESNRGETQYF.

This clone was counted a single time. V usage is TRBV2 and J usage is TRBJ2-3; TRBD2 is a possible D gene (6 bases). V was shortened by 0 bases and J by 6 bases, with 19 bases between the two germline ends. Germline CDR1 SNHLY, CDR2 FYNNEI. The CDR3 length is 17 residues. CDR3 region: CASSEAGDSSRSDTQYF. CDR3 nucleotide sequence: TGTGCCAGCAGTGAAGCGGGGGACTCATCACGGTCGGATACGCAGTATTTT.

The chain carries TRBV27 and TRBJ2-6; tentative D call: TRBD1 (5 bases). The ends were cut back, 0 bases at V and 0 bases at J, with 15 bases in the middle. The germline V gene encodes CDR1 MNHEY and CDR2 SMNVEV (reference sequence). This CDR3 has 19 residues. CDR3 loop: CASSLSWAGWGSGANVLTF. The DNA for the CDR3 is TGTGCCAGCAGTTTATCCTGGGCAGGGTGGGGCTCTGGGGCCAACGTCCTGACTTTC. Together with reference TRBV27 and TRBJ2-6, the CDR3 gives the full variable domain: EAQVTQNPRYLITVTGKKLTVTCSQNMNHEYMSWYRQDPGLGLRQIYYSMNVEVTDKGDVPEGYKVSRKEKRNFPLILESPSPNQTSLYFCASSLSWAGWGSGANVLTFGAGSRLTVL.

This chain uses TRBV4-1 with TRBJ2-3; TRBD1 matches at 7 bases. V shed 6 bases, J shed 1 base, and the junction held 10 bases outside the gene matches. Per germline, CDR1 MGHRA and CDR2 YSYEKL. This CDR3 comprises 16 residues. CDR3 protein: CASRPERGLGTDTQYF. For the CDR3, the DNA is TGCGCCAGCAGACCTGAGAGGGGGCTCGGCACAGATACGCAGTATTTT.

This clone was found many times. The chain couples TRBV14 to TRBJ2-3, with D unclear. The CDR3 length is 12 residues. Trimming cost V 4 bases and J 5 bases, with 7 bases left between them. The V gene's germline CDR1 is SGHDN and CDR2 FVKESK. CDR3 amino acids: CASSLRGDTQYF. DNA of the CDR3: TGTGCCAGCAGCCTACGAGGAGATACGCAGTATTTT.

This rearrangement joins TRBV4-2 to TRBJ2-1; 7 bases map to TRBD1. Germline values: CDR1 LGHNA, CDR2 YNFKEQ. The V segment lost 5 bases and the J segment 4 bases; nucleotides outside the gene matches: 2. CDR3 length: 13 amino acids. The chain's CDR3 is CASSKGQYNEQFF. CDR3 nucleotide sequence: TGTGCCAGCAGCAAGGGACAGTACAATGAGCAGTTCTTC.

This rearrangement joins TRBV6-6 to TRBJ1-2; 10 positions match TRBD1. From germline, CDR1 is MNHNY and CDR2 SVGAGI (reference sequence). This CDR3 comprises 15 residues. The V gene end was trimmed by 0 bases and the J gene end by 6 bases; junction bases not matched to a gene: 4. CDR3: CASSYSTGGLDGYTF. The CDR3 region has the DNA TGTGCCAGCAGTTACTCGACAGGGGGCTTGGATGGCTACACCTTC.

The J gene is TRBJ2-1, the V gene TRBV3-1 (or the pseudogene TRBV3-2); 9 bases line up with TRBD2. The ends lost 4 bases at V and 6 bases at J; junction bases unmatched: 13. The CDR3 covers 17 residues. CDR1 is LGHDT and CDR2 is YNNKEL in the germline V gene (reference sequence). CDR3 sequence (DNA): TGTGCCAGCAGCCGCGTCACCGGGCGGGGGGGCGGCAATGAGCAGTTCTTC. Protein sequence: CASSRVTGRGGGNEQFF.

The rearrangement joins TRBV5-1 to TRBJ1-4; 8 bases are a match to TRBD1. This CDR3 comprises 16 residues. V lost 1 base, J lost 5 bases, and 7 bases stayed unmatched. The germline V gene encodes CDR1 SGHRS and CDR2 YFSETQ. CDR3 residues: CASSLMGTGVNEKLFF. The CDR3 coding sequence is TGCGCCAGCAGCTTGATGGGGACAGGCGTGAATGAAAAACTGTTTTTT.

The chain combines TRBV6-5 with TRBJ1-5; 9 nucleotides line up with TRBD1. Germline V gives CDR1 MNHEY, CDR2 SVGAGI. The CDR3 runs to 13 residues. J lost 9 bases, V lost 8 bases, and 8 bases had no gene match. CDR3 DNA sequence: TGTGCCAGCGGGGGGGACAGGGACCGGCCCCAGCATTTT. Its translation is CASGGDRDRPQHF.

The chain carries TRBV19 and TRBJ1-2; 8 bases match TRBD1. Germline lookup yields CDR1 LNHDA and CDR2 SQIVND (reference sequence). The CDR3 is 16 residues long. The ends lost 5 bases at V and 0 bases at J; junction bases unmatched: 8. CDR3 sequence: CASSLMGQASNYGYTF. The CDR3 region has the DNA TGTGCCAGTAGTCTCATGGGACAGGCCTCTAACTATGGCTACACCTTC.

This clone was seen only a few times. The V and J genes are TRBV5-4 and TRBJ2-1; D ambiguous. In germline, CDR1 is SGHNT, CDR2 YYREEE (reference sequence). The ends were cut back, 0 bases at V and 4 bases at J, with 14 bases in the middle. CDR3 length equals 16 residues. The CDR3 DNA follows: TGTGCCAGCAGCTTGGGAATCGAGGTGAGGTACAATGAGCAGTTCTTC. Amino acids: CASSLGIEVRYNEQFF.

The rearrangement uses TRBV9 and TRBJ1-6; 7 positions match TRBD1. After removal of 5 bases from V and 7 bases from J, the junction contained 6 bases not matched to a gene. CDR1 is SGDLS, CDR2 YYNGEE, per germline. The CDR3 runs 14 residues. CDR3 residues: CASRTGTENSPLHF. CDR3 sequence (DNA): TGTGCCAGCAGAACCGGGACAGAGAATTCACCCCTCCACTTT.

This clone has just one count. The genes are TRBV11-2 and TRBJ2-1; 14 nucleotides align to TRBD2. The CDR3 totals 15 residues. With 3 bases clipped from V and 8 bases from J, the junction kept 3 bases outside the gene matches. CDR1 is SGHAT, CDR2 FQNNGV, per germline. As DNA, the CDR3 is TGTGCCAGCAGCTTCCGACTAGCGGGGGGGGATGAGCAGTTCTTC. Residues: CASSFRLAGGDEQFF.

The chain employs TRBV7-2 and TRBJ1-1; TRBD1 might be the D (5 bases). In germline, CDR1 is SGHTA, CDR2 FQGNSA. The CDR3 runs 16 residues. V dropped 2 bases and J dropped 7 bases, with 20 bases sitting between them. As DNA, the CDR3 is TGTGCCAGCAGCTTACGATATGCGGCAGGGAAGGATGAAGCTTTCTTT. Amino acids: CASSLRYAAGKDEAFF. The complete variable domain, with remaining parts taken from reference TRBV7-2 and TRBJ1-1, reads GAGVSQSPSNKVTEKGKDVELRCDPISGHTALYWYRQSLGQGLEFLIYFQGNSAPDKSGLPSDRFSAERTGGSVSTLTIQRTQQEDSAVYLCASSLRYAAGKDEAFFGQGTRLTVV.

The CDR3 loop reads CASSQDPSDNSPLHF. The DNA of the CDR3 is TGTGCCAGCAGCCAAGATCCCAGCGACAATTCACCCCTCCACTTT. V gene TRBV4-2 combines with J gene TRBJ1-6; unclear D gene. Trimming took 0 bases from V and 7 from J, leaving 10 bases between them. This CDR3 region has 15 residues. CDR1 LGHNA and CDR2 YNFKEQ come from the germline V gene.